One sample yielded the 9 T cell receptor beta chains listed below, sequenced in a study of blood T cell repertoires in COVID-19. The data were produced by immunoSEQ multiplex PCR, yet TCRdb's version contains in-frame clones alone and is incomplete. Among 200,000 to 250,000 clones, around nine tenths were seen once, and the ten largest hold about 6%. Material: peripheral blood. These receptors all stem from a man between 60 and 70 years old who had recovered from COVID-19.

The chain links TRBV5-1 to TRBJ2-1, with TRBD2 matching 12 bases. J gave up 4 bases and V 3 bases, and 8 bases lay outside the gene matches. This CDR3 comprises 17 residues. CDR1 and CDR2 (germline): SGHRS, YFSETQ. The CDR3 reads CASSSLTSGSLYNEQFF. CDR3 nucleotides: TGCGCCAGCAGCTCCCTGACTAGCGGGAGCTTGTACAATGAGCAGTTCTTC. The full variable domain, completed using reference TRBV5-1 and TRBJ2-1, is KAGVTQTPRYLIKTRGQQVTLSCSPISGHRSVSWYQQTPGQGLQFLFEYFSETQRNKGNFPGRFSGRQFSNSRSEMNVSTLELGDSALYLCASSSLTSGSLYNEQFFGPGTRLTVL.

This sequence joins TRBV27 and TRBJ1-1; 7 bases fit TRBD1. Germline V gene data show CDR1 as MNHEY and CDR2 as SMNVEV (reference sequence). V dropped 0 bases and J dropped 2; count of bases not matched to a gene: 9. This CDR3 has 17 amino acids. Here the CDR3 DNA reads TGTGCCAGCAGTTTATCGGGACAGAGATTACCCAACACTGAAGCTTTCTTT. Translation: CASSLSGQRLPNTEAFF.

V and J are TRBV9 and TRBJ2-7; D possibly corresponds to TRBD1 (5 bases). V shed 0 bases and J shed 3 bases, with 10 bases lying between them. There are 14 residues in the CDR3. CDR1 and CDR2 from the germline V gene are SGDLS and YYNGEE. Written as DNA, the CDR3 is TGTGCCAGCAGCGTAGTGCCTCAGGGCTACGAGCAGTACTTC. Residues: CASSVVPQGYEQYF.

The rearrangement uses TRBV5-6 and TRBJ2-7, with 9 bases lining up with TRBD1. CDR3 length equals 13 residues. Germline CDR1 and CDR2: SGHDT and YYEEEE. Trimming at V came to 4 bases and at J to 5 bases, leaving 4 bases not matched to a gene. The DNA of the CDR3 is TGTGCCAGCAGCAAACAGGGGGCGAACGAGCAGTACTTC. Translating it yields CASSKQGANEQYF.

This sequence joins TRBV11-3 and TRBJ2-7; perhaps TRBD2 as D (6 bases). This CDR3 spans 12 amino acids. Germline V lookup: CDR1 SGHNT, CDR2 YENEEA. V was shortened by 8 bases and J by 2 bases, with 10 bases between the two germline ends. The chain's CDR3 is CASGRGAYEQYF. For the CDR3, the DNA is TGTGCCAGCGGGCGGGGCGCCTACGAGCAGTACTTC.

The genes are TRBV9 and TRBJ1-2, with D possibly being TRBD1 (5 bases). The CDR3 consists of 15 residues. Trimming shortened V by 3 bases and J by 4 bases, and 16 bases separated the two germline ends. Germline CDR1 and CDR2: SGDLS and YYNGEE. The CDR3 DNA sequence: TGTGCCAGCAGCGCCGAGGAGGGGCCGGCCTATGGCTACACCTTC. As protein: CASSAEEGPAYGYTF.

This clone came up once. The chain recombines TRBV11-2 with TRBJ2-2, with 9 bases fitting TRBD1. The CDR3 extends over 14 amino acids. Germline loops: CDR1 SGHAT, CDR2 FQNNGV. J gave up 7 bases and V 5 bases, and 5 bases lay outside the gene matches. Written as DNA, the CDR3 is TGTGCCAGCAGCAGGGACAGGGCTAGCGGGGAGCTGTTTTTT. Its translation: CASSRDRASGELFF.

The chain couples TRBV18 to TRBJ2-7; 7 bases line up with TRBD2. Germline values: CDR1 KGHSH, CDR2 LQKENI. The CDR3 loop spans 15 amino acids. J lost 6 bases, V lost 3 bases, and 11 bases had no gene match. The CDR3 loop is CASSPALAAAGEQYF. For the CDR3, the DNA is TGTGCCAGCTCACCCGCCCTAGCGGCGGCCGGCGAGCAGTACTTC.

This chain uses TRBV11-2 with TRBJ1-1, with 7 bases lining up with TRBD1. V lost 3 bases and J lost 1; bases outside the gene matches: 14. CDR1 and CDR2 (germline): SGHAT, FQNNGV. The CDR3 extends over 18 amino acids. For the CDR3, the DNA is TGTGCCAGCAGCTTTCCAATTTTTCAGGGACAGAAGAACACTGAAGCTTTCTTT. Encoded protein: CASSFPIFQGQKNTEAFF.